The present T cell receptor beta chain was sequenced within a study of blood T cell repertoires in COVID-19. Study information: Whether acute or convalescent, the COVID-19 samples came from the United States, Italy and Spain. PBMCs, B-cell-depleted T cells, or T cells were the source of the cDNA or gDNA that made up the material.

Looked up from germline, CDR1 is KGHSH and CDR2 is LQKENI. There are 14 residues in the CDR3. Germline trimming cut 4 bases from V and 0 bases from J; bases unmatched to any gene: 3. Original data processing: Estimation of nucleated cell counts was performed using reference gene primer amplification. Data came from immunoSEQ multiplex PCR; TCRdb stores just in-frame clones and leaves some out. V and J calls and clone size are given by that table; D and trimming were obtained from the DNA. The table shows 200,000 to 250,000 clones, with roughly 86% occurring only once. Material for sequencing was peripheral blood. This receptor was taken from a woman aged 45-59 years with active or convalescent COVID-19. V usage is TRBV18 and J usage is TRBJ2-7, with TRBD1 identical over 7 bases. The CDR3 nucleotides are TGTGCCAGCTCACAGACAGGGAACTCCTACGAGCAGTACTTC. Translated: CASSQTGNSYEQYF. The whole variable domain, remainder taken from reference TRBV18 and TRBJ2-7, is NAGVMQNPRHLVRRRGQEARLRCSPMKGHSHVYWYRQLPEEGLKFMVYLQKENIIDESGMPKERFSAEFPKEGPSILRIQQVVRGDSAAYFCASSQTGNSYEQYFGPGTRLTVT.